This is a list of T cell receptor beta chains from one sample in a study of OX40 agonist ivuxolimab in advanced cancers. Sequenced by immunoSEQ multiplex PCR; TCRdb stores in-frame clones only, minus some. This sample yields more than 100,000 clones, of which roughly 95% are seen a single time; approximately 0.15% belongs to the top ten. Material: CD4+ or CD8+ T cells sorted from blood, obtained in a trial of the OX40 agonist ivuxolimab. The origin of the receptors is an adult with an advanced solid tumor such as melanoma, head and neck, liver or kidney cancer. The CDR3 runs from the conserved cysteine through the conserved F or W. The D gene is left open where the match is weak. Size tells how often a clone was seen (once, few, many) or the class of an expanded clone, and some rows leave it out.

j_gene: TRBJ1-1; abundance: once; v_gene: TRBV7-2; d_gene: TRBD1; CDR3aa: CASRQGYGTEAFF; CDR3nt: TGTGCCAGCAGACAGGGGTACGGCACTGAAGCTTTCTTT
j_gene: TRBJ2-1; abundance: NA; v_gene: TRBV11-3; d_gene: TRBD1; CDR3aa: CASSLVDRGKNEQFF; CDR3nt: TGTGCCAGCAGCTTAGTGGACAGGGGGAAAAATGAGCAGTTCTTC
j_gene: TRBJ2-7; abundance: NA; v_gene: TRBV28; d_gene: NA; CDR3aa: CASMYGSPPRLYEQYF; CDR3nt: TGTGCCAGCATGTATGGAAGCCCACCGAGGCTCTACGAGCAGTACTTC
j_gene: TRBJ2-1; abundance: NA; v_gene: TRBV19; d_gene: NA; CDR3aa: CASRSGTSNEQFF; CDR3nt: TGTGCCAGTAGATCCGGGACCAGCAATGAGCAGTTCTTC
j_gene: TRBJ2-3; abundance: once; v_gene: TRBV19; d_gene: TRBD1; CDR3aa: CASSATGGDTQYF; CDR3nt: TGTGCCAGTAGTGCAACAGGGGGAGATACGCAGTATTTT
j_gene: TRBJ2-7; abundance: NA; v_gene: TRBV10-3; d_gene: NA; CDR3aa: CAISEYSYEQYF; CDR3nt: TGTGCCATCAGTGAGTATAGTTACGAGCAGTACTTC
j_gene: TRBJ1-6; abundance: NA; v_gene: TRBV5-1; d_gene: NA; CDR3aa: CASRTDYNSPLHF; CDR3nt: TGCGCCAGCCGGACGGATTATAATTCACCCCTCCACTTT
j_gene: TRBJ2-2; abundance: once; v_gene: TRBV7-2; d_gene: NA; CDR3aa: CASSPGGELFF; CDR3nt: TGTGCCAGCAGCCCCGGCGGGGAGCTGTTTTTT
j_gene: TRBJ2-1; abundance: NA; v_gene: TRBV6-5; d_gene: NA; CDR3aa: CASSYLAGANEQFF; CDR3nt: TGTGCCAGCAGTTACTTAGCAGGAGCTAATGAGCAGTTCTTC
j_gene: TRBJ2-5; abundance: NA; v_gene: TRBV7-3; d_gene: TRBD1; CDR3aa: CASSPGQQETQYF; CDR3nt: TGTGCCAGCAGCCCGGGACAGCAAGAGACCCAGTACTTC
j_gene: TRBJ2-2; abundance: NA; v_gene: TRBV9; d_gene: TRBD1; CDR3aa: CASSATTGLGGELFF; CDR3nt: TGTGCCAGCAGCGCAACGACAGGGTTAGGTGGGGAGCTGTTTTTT
j_gene: TRBJ2-5; abundance: NA; v_gene: TRBV18; d_gene: NA; CDR3aa: CASSPQAVGETQYF; CDR3nt: TGTGCCAGCTCACCACAGGCGGTCGGAGAGACCCAGTACTTC
j_gene: TRBJ1-5; abundance: NA; v_gene: TRBV19; d_gene: NA; CDR3aa: CATSGAAGFSNQPQHF; CDR3nt: TGTGCCACCTCAGGGGCGGCAGGATTTAGCAATCAGCCCCAGCATTTT
j_gene: TRBJ2-1; abundance: NA; v_gene: TRBV21-1; d_gene: NA; CDR3aa: CASSKGGGPRSYNEQFF; CDR3nt: TGTGCCAGCAGCAAAGGGGGGGGACCCCGCTCCTACAATGAGCAGTTCTTC
j_gene: TRBJ1-5; abundance: NA; v_gene: TRBV6-6; d_gene: NA; CDR3aa: CASPEAGNQPQHF; CDR3nt: TGTGCCAGCCCTGAGGCAGGCAATCAGCCCCAGCATTTT
j_gene: TRBJ2-3; abundance: NA; v_gene: TRBV10-3; d_gene: NA; CDR3aa: CAISEGWQVTDTQYF; CDR3nt: TGTGCCATCAGTGAAGGCTGGCAGGTCACAGATACGCAGTATTTT
j_gene: TRBJ2-3; abundance: NA; v_gene: TRBV19; d_gene: NA; CDR3aa: CASSTNPSTDTQYF; CDR3nt: TGTGCCAGTAGCACTAATCCTAGCACAGATACGCAGTATTTT
j_gene: TRBJ2-5; abundance: NA; v_gene: TRBV20-1; d_gene: NA; CDR3aa: CSASGQETQYF; CDR3nt: TGCAGTGCCTCAGGGCAAGAGACCCAGTACTTC
j_gene: TRBJ1-5; abundance: NA; v_gene: TRBV6-1; d_gene: TRBD1; CDR3aa: CASSPQGNLNQPQHF; CDR3nt: TGTGCCAGCAGTCCACAGGGGAACCTCAATCAGCCCCAGCATTTT
j_gene: TRBJ2-2; abundance: NA; v_gene: TRBV7-9; d_gene: TRBD1; CDR3aa: CASSLGVGQGRWELFF; CDR3nt: TGTGCCAGCAGCTTAGGGGTCGGACAGGGGAGATGGGAGCTGTTTTTT